This T cell receptor beta chain was identified in a study of T cell repertoires in cytomegalovirus infection. As for the study in general: A matching HLA type, together with CMV infection, was signaled by public TCR beta signatures.

In its sample, this clonotype was seen many times. As yet, its antigen is unknown. General study findings and limits: The ex vivo response showed dominance by HLA-C-restricted CMV-specific TCR beta clonotypes. Of the TCR beta families, the public ones yielded a cumulative frequency that identified carriers of CMV plus the relevant HLA.

TCRdb re-called the reads with MiXCR, one entry per CDR3 protein. The top ten clones hold roughly 13% of a sample with 350,000 to 550,000 distinct CDR3 sequences, approximately 31% of them seen once. Sequencing used PBMCs. The TCR originated in a human donor in good health (CMV status not recorded). Some clones in this sample may be carry-over from other donors' samples.

CDR3 loop: CASSLPGSTDTQYF. The CDR3 region has the DNA TGTGCCAGCAGTTTGCCTGGTAGCACAGATACGCAGTATTTT. V is TRBV12-3 or TRBV12-4 and J is TRBJ2-3, with D unresolved. V was pared by 3 bases and J by 0 bases, with 7 bases between. The CDR3 runs 14 residues.